These 19 T cell receptor beta chains came from one sample sequenced in a study of response to subunit inactivated influenza vaccine. Each CDR3 protein is one row after TCRdb ran MiXCR on the RT-PCR reads. This sample yields a few hundred thousand distinct CDR3 sequences, of which roughly a fifth are seen a single time; about 10% belongs to the top ten. Sequences were derived from PBMCs from blood, sampled about 20 months after vaccination. Receptors originate from a man aged 50 to 69 who received an inactivated influenza vaccine.

The table lists this clonotype with a few counts. The chain links TRBV18 to TRBJ2-1; 8 bases align to TRBD1. Germline V gene lookup returns CDR1 KGHSH and CDR2 LQKENI. The V and J ends lost 4 bases and 7 bases, in that order; junction bases with no gene match: 9. The length of the CDR3 is 15 residues. For the CDR3, the DNA is TGTGCCAGCTCACTAAACAGGGGGTCAGTGAATGAGCAGTTCTTC. Its translation is CASSLNRGSVNEQFF.

This clonotype was observed a handful of times. The rearrangement links TRBV9 to TRBJ1-1, with TRBD1 matching 7 bases. The V and J ends lost 5 bases and 2 bases, in that order; junction bases with no gene match: 6. This CDR3 is 14 amino acids long. The germline CDR1 and CDR2 sequences are SGDLS and YYNGEE. The CDR3, as DNA: TGTGCCAGCAGACCCGGGACAGACAACACTGAAGCTTTCTTT. Amino acids: CASRPGTDNTEAFF.

This rearrangement joins TRBV20-1 to TRBJ1-1; 10 bases fit TRBD1. This CDR3 spans 13 amino acids. Trimming took 4 bases from V and 6 from J; bases not matched to a gene: 5. Looked up from germline, CDR1 is DFQATT and CDR2 is SNEGSKA (reference sequence). CDR3 nucleotides: TGCAGTGCTACCGGGACAGGGGTATCTGAAGCTTTCTTT. It encodes CSATGTGVSEAFF.

The chain couples TRBV12-3 or TRBV12-4 to TRBJ1-1; D not resolved. V gave up 6 bases and J gave up 4 bases, with 9 bases separating them. The CDR3 covers 12 residues. DNA for the CDR3: TGTGCCAGCAGCCATGCACCCACTGAAGCTTTCTTT. Translation gives CASSHAPTEAFF.

This rearrangement joins TRBV15 to TRBJ2-2, with 10 bases that match TRBD1. Per the germline V gene, CDR1 is LNHNV and CDR2 is YYDKDF (reference sequence). The CDR3 consists of 15 residues. Trimming took 4 bases from V and 3 from J; bases not matched to a gene: 2. The DNA for the CDR3 is TGTGCCACCAGCACCGGACAGGGGGACACCGGGGAGCTGTTTTTT. This sequence encodes CATSTGQGDTGELFF.

The chain recombines TRBV20-1 with TRBJ2-3; D tentatively fits TRBD1 or TRBD2 (5 bases each). V was shortened by 4 bases and J by 5 bases, with 13 bases between the two germline ends. This CDR3 contains 13 residues. The germline V gene encodes CDR1 DFQATT and CDR2 SNEGSKA (reference sequence). The CDR3 DNA reads as TGCAGTGCTACCCGGGACGCACAAGATACGCAGTATTTT. Its protein product is CSATRDAQDTQYF.

The V and J genes are TRBV29-1 and TRBJ2-1, with a tentative D call TRBD2 (5 bases). Germline V gene lookup returns CDR1 SQVTM and CDR2 ANQGSEA. V was clipped by 6 bases and J by 6 bases, with 21 bases between them. CDR3 length: 15 amino acids. CDR3 protein: CSVARGQSRSNEQFF. The CDR3 DNA reads as TGCAGCGTGGCCCGAGGGCAGTCTAGGAGCAATGAGCAGTTCTTC.

This clonotype has a handful of counts. The rearrangement joins TRBV5-4 to TRBJ2-5; D gene uncertain. The CDR3 contains 13 residues. Germline V gene data show CDR1 as SGHNT and CDR2 as YYREEE (reference sequence). V lost 5 bases to trimming and J lost 5 bases, with 13 bases between them. CDR3 sequence: CASRGGMAETQYF. The CDR3 DNA reads as TGTGCCAGCAGAGGTGGGATGGCGGAGACCCAGTACTTC.

This chain connects TRBV28 to TRBJ2-4; TRBD1 matches at 9 bases. Trimming removed 6 bases from V and 8 bases from J; junction bases left unmatched: 8. CDR1 and CDR2 from the germline V gene are MDHEN and SYDVKM. This CDR3 is 14 amino acids long. The CDR3 sequence: CASSLGQGIDIQYF. CDR3 nucleotide sequence: TGTGCCAGCAGCCTAGGACAGGGGATCGACATTCAGTACTTC. The full variable domain, with the rest looked up from reference TRBV28 and TRBJ2-4, is DVKVTQSSRYLVKRTGEKVFLECVQDMDHENMFWYRQDPGLGLRLIYFSYDVKMKEKGDIPEGYSVSREKKERFSLILESASTNQTSMYLCASSLGQGIDIQYFGAGTRLSVL.

This clonotype was picked up a small number of times. The V call is TRBV24-1, the J call TRBJ2-1; 8 positions agree with TRBD2. Germline-derived CDR1 and CDR2 are KGHDR and SFDVKD. V gave up 10 bases and J gave up 2 bases; unmatched junction bases: 6. This CDR3 has 14 amino acids. The CDR3 region is CATETGGTYNEQFF. In DNA, the CDR3 is TGTGCCACAGAGACGGGAGGGACCTACAATGAGCAGTTCTTC.

The rearrangement links TRBV5-6 to TRBJ1-5; 9 bases match TRBD1. Looked up from germline, CDR1 is SGHDT and CDR2 is YYEEEE. Unmatched junction bases numbered 4, after V lost 0 bases and J lost 6 bases. CDR3 length: 15 amino acids. CDR3 DNA: TGTGCCAGCAGCTTGGGACAGGGGGTGGTTCAGCCCCAGCATTTT. Amino acid sequence: CASSLGQGVVQPQHF. The entire variable domain, with the rest obtained from reference TRBV5-6 and TRBJ1-5, is as follows: DAGVTQSPTHLIKTRGQQVTLRCSPKSGHDTVSWYQQALGQGPQFIFQYYEEEERQRGNFPDRFSGHQFPNYSSELNVNALLLGDSALYLCASSLGQGVVQPQHFGDGTRLSIL.

This clonotype showed up many times. This rearrangement joins TRBV3-1 to TRBJ1-5; 7 nucleotides agree with TRBD1. CDR1 and CDR2 (germline): LGHDT, YNNKEL (reference sequence). This CDR3 has 14 amino acids. The J segment lost 4 bases and the V segment lost 5 bases, leaving 5 bases of the junction unmatched. In DNA, the CDR3 is TGTGCCAGCAGCTTCCAGGGGGGGAATCAGCCCCAGCATTTT. Its protein is CASSFQGGNQPQHF.

The chain recombines TRBV5-6 with TRBJ1-2; D possibly corresponds to TRBD1 (6 bases). The V end lost 0 bases, the J end lost 7 bases, and 13 bases lay between the germline ends. The CDR3 length is 14 residues. Germline values: CDR1 SGHDT, CDR2 YYEEEE. In DNA form, the CDR3 reads TGTGCCAGCAGCTTGGTATTTGGGGGCGGTGGCTACACCTTC. Translation: CASSLVFGGGGYTF.

In the case of this clonotype: At one end, the junction sequence differs from germline, possibly due to a read error. This chain connects TRBV7-8 to TRBJ2-7, with TRBD2 matching 8 bases. The CDR3 is 14 amino acids. From germline, CDR1 is SGHVS and CDR2 FQNEAQ. CDR3 coding DNA: TGCGCCAGCAGCTTGGGCGGGACTAGCTACGAGCAGTACTTC. Its translation: CASSLGGTSYEQYF.

This clonotype has just a few counts. This sequence joins TRBV10-3 and TRBJ2-1, with 9 bases identical to TRBD1. J lost 7 bases, V lost 0 bases, and 7 bases had no gene match. The CDR3 has 16 residues. Germline-derived CDR1 and CDR2 are ENHRY and SYGVKD. The chain's CDR3 is CAISESRTGAKNEQFF. CDR3 DNA sequence: TGTGCCATCAGTGAGTCCCGGACAGGGGCGAAGAATGAGCAGTTCTTC.

This clonotype was observed a handful of times. This rearrangement joins TRBV10-3 to TRBJ2-5; a weak D match, TRBD1 (5 bases). The CDR3 consists of 13 residues. V was trimmed by 5 bases and J by 1 base, leaving 8 bases between them. Germline V gene sequence: CDR1 ENHRY, CDR2 SYGVKD. This chain's CDR3 is CAISYRTQETQYF. The DNA for the CDR3 is TGTGCCATCAGTTACAGGACCCAAGAGACCCAGTACTTC.

This clonotype was detected a few times. The J gene is TRBJ1-1, the V gene TRBV7-9; TRBD1 matches at 7 bases. This CDR3 is built from 13 residues. The germline V gene encodes CDR1 SEHNR and CDR2 FQNEAQ (reference sequence). For the CDR3, the DNA is TGTGCAACAGACAGGGCCCTCCACACTGAAGCTTTCTTT. Its translation: CATDRALHTEAFF.

Many counts were recorded for this clonotype. The J gene is TRBJ2-3, the V gene TRBV7-9; D unresolved. The ends were cut back, 5 bases at V and 2 bases at J, with 2 bases in the middle. Germline CDR1 SEHNR, CDR2 FQNEAQ (reference sequence). This CDR3 is built from 11 residues. CDR3 loop: CASSATDTQYF. The CDR3 nucleotides are TGTGCCAGCAGCGCCACAGATACGCAGTATTTT.

This clonotype was found a few times. V gene TRBV20-1 combines with J gene TRBJ2-3, with 12 nucleotides matching TRBD1. The CDR3 length is 15 residues. Per germline, CDR1 DFQATT and CDR2 SNEGSKA (reference sequence). V lost 3 bases, J lost 3 bases, and 4 bases stayed unmatched. The CDR3 coding sequence is TGCAGTGCTAGGAGGGACAGGGGGCGTACAGATACGCAGTATTTT. Its protein is CSARRDRGRTDTQYF.